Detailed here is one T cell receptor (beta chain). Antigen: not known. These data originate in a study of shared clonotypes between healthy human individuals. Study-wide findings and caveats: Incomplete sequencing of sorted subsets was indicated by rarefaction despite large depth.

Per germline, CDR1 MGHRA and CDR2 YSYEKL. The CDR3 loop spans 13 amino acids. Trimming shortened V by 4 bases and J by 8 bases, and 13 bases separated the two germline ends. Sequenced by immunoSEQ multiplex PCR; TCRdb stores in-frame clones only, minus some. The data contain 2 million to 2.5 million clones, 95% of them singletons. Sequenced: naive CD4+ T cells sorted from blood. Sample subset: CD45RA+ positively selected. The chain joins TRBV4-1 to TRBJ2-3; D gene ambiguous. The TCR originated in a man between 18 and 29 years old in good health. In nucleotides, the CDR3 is TGCGCCAGCAGCCCGCGTGCGCGAGGTACGCAGTATTTT. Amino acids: CASSPRARGTQYF.